This is a list of T cell receptor beta chains from one sample in a study of vaccination and CD4 T cells after COVID-19. TCRdb passed the PCR reads through MiXCR, listing each CDR3 protein once. The table records 15,000 or so distinct CDR3 sequences, approximately 65% of them present only once. These receptors' antigens are unknown. The sample comprised CD4+ T cells from blood, cultured in vitro. These receptors all stem from a human donor who had recovered from COVID-19. Each CDR3 is given without its conserved first and last residue. D genes are given only for firm matches.

TRBV29-1	TRBJ1-2	TRBD1	SGRDRGQGGYT
TRBV27	TRBJ1-2	-	ASSWGINYGYT
TRBV12-3/TRBV12-4	TRBJ1-5	-	ASSLFENQPQH
TRBV30	TRBJ1-5	-	AWSVPGQVLGQPQH
TRBV19	TRBJ2-5	TRBD1	ASSIGRGPGETQY
TRBV6-1	TRBJ2-7	-	ATTLTGSYEQY
TRBV20-1	TRBJ1-2	-	SAQYEGGNYGYT
TRBV7-9	TRBJ2-1	-	ASSLGSYGEQF
TRBV2	TRBJ1-5	TRBD1	ASSRVVRGLSNQPQH
TRBV19	TRBJ1-5	TRBD1	ASSPGRQGFGPQPQH
TRBV6-5	TRBJ1-5	-	ASSYLRGNQPQH
TRBV19	TRBJ1-2	TRBD1	ASSRLTGGDYGYT
TRBV20-1	TRBJ2-5	-	SAKEETQY
TRBV20-1	TRBJ1-6	TRBD1	SARVVEGARSPLH
TRBV6-4	TRBJ2-3	TRBD2	ASRGLGTDTQY
TRBV19	TRBJ1-5	TRBD1	ASSIEGDSFYSNQPQH
TRBV2	TRBJ2-3	TRBD2	ASLAGEVLNTQY
TRBV6-2/TRBV6-3	TRBJ2-1	TRBD2	ASSYWSSGRADEQF
TRBV5-6	TRBJ1-2	-	ASSLDVYGYT
TRBV21-1	TRBJ2-7	-	ASSKGPSGSSYEQY
TRBV7-9	TRBJ2-5	TRBD2	ASSPGLAGGETQY
TRBV27	TRBJ1-6	TRBD1	ASSFQGANSPLH
TRBV7-2	TRBJ1-2	TRBD1	ASSSQGTGVGGYT
TRBV6-1	TRBJ1-1	-	ASSVGPGHMNTEAF
TRBV24-1	TRBJ1-2	-	ATRDRYGYT
TRBV11-2	TRBJ1-6	-	ASSLGVRLSSPLH
TRBV12-3/TRBV12-4	TRBJ2-5	-	ASSSAGPHGETQY
TRBV7-9	TRBJ1-3	TRBD1	ASSLVQGYSGNTIY
TRBV7-2	TRBJ2-3	-	ASSFYGDTQY
TRBV20-1	TRBJ1-2	-	SARDFTAGYGYT
TRBV7-2	TRBJ2-5	TRBD1	ASSQGQGVEETQY
TRBV7-2	TRBJ2-1	-	ASSLERSSYNEQF
TRBV27	TRBJ1-2	TRBD1	ASSLWGQEQGYT
TRBV15	TRBJ2-1	-	ATSRDRGRQSGYNEQF
TRBV30	TRBJ1-1	-	AWSVESYTEAF
TRBV19	TRBJ1-6	-	ASRPHDSLYNSPLH
TRBV11-1	TRBJ2-3	TRBD2	ASSLEGLAGGPRDTQY
TRBV20-1	TRBJ2-7	-	SARAIATYEQY
TRBV7-2	TRBJ1-1	TRBD1	ASSPLPGTGGAAF
TRBV20-1	TRBJ2-2	TRBD2	SARLGGRAHTGELF
TRBV6-5	TRBJ1-2	-	ASSYGINYGYT
TRBV19	TRBJ1-5	TRBD1	ASSIGGDRGYSNQPQH
TRBV20-1	TRBJ1-4	-	SAPLGGRANEKLF
TRBV7-9	TRBJ1-5	-	ASSLGQGDQPQH
TRBV9	TRBJ1-2	TRBD1	ASSAPGQGEDKYGYT
TRBV2	TRBJ2-3	TRBD2	ATAGGTWDTQY
TRBV20-1	TRBJ2-5	-	SARVPGAVSTTQY
TRBV7-6	TRBJ2-5	-	ASSLARGETQY
TRBV7-8	TRBJ1-3	-	ATAPYSGNTIY
TRBV7-3	TRBJ1-1	-	ASSLNLLPRAGTEAF
TRBV5-1	TRBJ2-1	-	ASSLAAGSSYNEQF
TRBV2	TRBJ2-3	TRBD2	ASSRLAGGPNTQY
TRBV6-1	TRBJ2-3	-	ASRNGGRETDTQY
TRBV20-1	TRBJ2-1	-	SAFRDFVSF
TRBV7-2	TRBJ1-5	-	AGSFPGREGGQPQH
TRBV24-1	TRBJ2-1	-	ATSDQNGLHNEQF
TRBV19	TRBJ2-7	-	ASSIRWQASYEQY